This T cell receptor beta chain emerged from a study of shared clonotypes between healthy human individuals. Across the whole study: The people who gave samples were two women and a few men aged 18 to 49. CD4 naive cells filled three plates per donor, CD4 memory three, CD8 naive two and CD8 memory one.

The table came from immunoSEQ multiplex PCR; TCRdb's copy has only in-frame clones and leaves some out. The sample includes around 2,000,000 clones, roughly 94% seen only once; the top ten take 1% to 1.5%. Naive CD8 cells were CD45RO-negative, positively selected for CCR7, excluding terminally differentiated effector memory CD45RA+ cells. This CDR3 has 14 residues. Trimming stripped 3 bases from V and 6 bases from J, with 11 bases between. The germline V gene has CDR1 LNHDA and CDR2 SQIVND (reference sequence). The specimen sequenced was naive CD8+ T cells sorted from blood. The sequence was collected from a man aged 18-30 years in good health. The chain combines TRBV19 with TRBJ1-4; tentative D call: TRBD1 (5 bases). The CDR3 bases are TGTGCCAGTAGTATTTGGGGCCTGGATGAAAAACTGTTTTTT. It encodes CASSIWGLDEKLFF.